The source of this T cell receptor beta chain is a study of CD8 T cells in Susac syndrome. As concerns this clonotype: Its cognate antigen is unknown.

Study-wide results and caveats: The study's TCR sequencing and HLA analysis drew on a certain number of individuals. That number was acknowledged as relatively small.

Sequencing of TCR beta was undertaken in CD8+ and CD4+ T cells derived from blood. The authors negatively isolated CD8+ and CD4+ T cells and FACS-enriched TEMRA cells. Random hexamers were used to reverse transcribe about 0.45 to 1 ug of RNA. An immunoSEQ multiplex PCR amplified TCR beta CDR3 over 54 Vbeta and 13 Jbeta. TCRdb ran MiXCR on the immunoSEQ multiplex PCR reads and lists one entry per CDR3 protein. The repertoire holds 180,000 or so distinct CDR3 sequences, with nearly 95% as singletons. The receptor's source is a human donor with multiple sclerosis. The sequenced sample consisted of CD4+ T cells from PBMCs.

The CDR3 bases are TGTGCCACCAGCAGAGATTTTGCGGCAGAGATCTACGAGCAGTACTTC. This codes for CATSRDFAAEIYEQYF. The V call is TRBV15, the J call TRBJ2-7; D ambiguous. This CDR3 is 16 amino acids long. Germline V gives CDR1 LNHNV, CDR2 YYDKDF (reference sequence). V lost 0 bases and J lost 3, with 15 bases in between. The full variable domain, with the rest looked up from reference TRBV15 and TRBJ2-7, is DAMVIQNPRYQVTQFGKPVTLSCSQTLNHNVMYWYQQKSSQAPKLLFHYYDKDFNNEADTPDNFQSRRPNTSFCFLDIRSPGLGDTAMYLCATSRDFAAEIYEQYFGPGTRLTVT.